The 26 T cell receptor beta chains presented below share a single source sample, sequenced in a study of OX40 agonist ivuxolimab in advanced cancers. The table came from immunoSEQ multiplex PCR; TCRdb's copy has only in-frame clones and leaves some out. In the table there are about 21,000 clones, more than 75% of which are singletons. Specimen: CD4+ or CD8+ T cells sorted from blood, collected in a trial of the OX40 agonist ivuxolimab. The receptor set was obtained from an adult with an advanced solid tumor such as melanoma, head and neck, liver or kidney cancer.

The chain employs TRBV10-3 and TRBJ2-3; a weak D match, TRBD2 (5 bases). The V end was cut by 2 bases, the J end by 3 bases, with 15 bases between. The CDR3 has 16 amino acids. The germline V gene encodes CDR1 ENHRY and CDR2 SYGVKD. The CDR3 DNA reads as TGTGCCATCAGTGAGCGACTCTCCGGGATGACAGATACGCAGTATTTT. Amino acid sequence: CAISERLSGMTDTQYF.

The chain uses TRBV6-1 and TRBJ2-7; D could derive from TRBD1 or TRBD2 (5 bases each). Germline V gives CDR1 MNHNS, CDR2 SASEGT. The V end was cut by 5 bases, the J end by 4 bases, with 15 bases between. This CDR3 has 14 amino acids. The CDR3 DNA is TGTGCCAGCAGTCTCGGGACGGCCATTTACGAGCAGTACTTC. It is translated as CASSLGTAIYEQYF.

The gene calls are TRBV5-1 and TRBJ1-1, with D possibly matching TRBD1 (6 bases). Germline V gene sequence: CDR1 SGHRS, CDR2 YFSETQ. This CDR3 contains 15 residues. V lost 6 bases and J 1 base, leaving 16 bases between the germline ends. The DNA of the CDR3 is TGCGCCAGCATACAGGACAGTGCTCGGAACACTGAAGCTTTCTTT. This encodes CASIQDSARNTEAFF.

V is TRBV7-3 and J is TRBJ2-6; D is unresolved. Trimming took off 5 bases at V and 5 bases at J, with 22 bases between the two ends. CDR1 SGHTA and CDR2 FQGTGA come from the germline V gene. The CDR3 length is 18 residues. In nucleotides, the CDR3 is TGTGCCAGCAGCGAATTTGAAGACGCACAAAGTCGGGCCAACGTCCTGACTTTC. This sequence encodes CASSEFEDAQSRANVLTF.

CDR3: CASGGLNLPDTQYF. DNA of the CDR3: TGTGCCAGCGGCGGCCTAAACCTCCCAGATACGCAGTATTTT. The chain links TRBV7-8 to TRBJ2-3; the D is unclear. The length of the CDR3 is 14 residues. V lost 8 bases to trimming and J lost 4 bases, with 16 bases between them. CDR1 and CDR2 from the germline V gene are SGHVS and FQNEAQ.

The rearrangement joins TRBV7-9 to TRBJ2-2; the match to TRBD1 covers 8 bases. Germline V gene sequence: CDR1 SEHNR, CDR2 FQNEAQ (reference sequence). CDR3 length: 16 amino acids. The V gene end was trimmed by 1 base and the J gene end by 5 bases; junction bases not matched to a gene: 6. This chain's CDR3 is CASSLDDRGRTGELFF. CDR3 in DNA: TGTGCCAGCAGCTTAGATGACAGGGGTCGGACCGGGGAGCTGTTTTTT.

The genes are TRBV10-3 and TRBJ1-2, with D perhaps matching TRBD1 (6 bases). Trimming shortened V by 10 bases and J by 6 bases, and 18 bases separated the two germline ends. CDR1 ENHRY and CDR2 SYGVKD come from the germline V gene. The CDR3 loop spans 13 amino acids. DNA of the CDR3: TGTGCCACTTACCGGGTGGGGGCGGATGGCTACACCTTC. Translation: CATYRVGADGYTF.

The sample holds a few counts of this clone. The rearrangement uses TRBV7-8 and TRBJ2-7; 7 bases align to TRBD1. The CDR3 consists of 15 residues. V lost 2 bases to trimming and J lost 2 bases; unmatched junction nucleotides: 6. CDR1 and CDR2 from the germline V gene are SGHVS and FQNEAQ. The CDR3 loop reads CASSLLTGAAYEQYF. CDR3 in DNA: TGTGCCAGCAGCTTACTCACAGGGGCAGCCTACGAGCAGTACTTC.

The rearrangement joins TRBV9 to TRBJ2-1, with 12 bases identical to TRBD2. CDR1 is SGDLS, CDR2 YYNGEE, per germline. V dropped 4 bases and J dropped 0; count of bases not matched to a gene: 2. The CDR3 consists of 16 residues. The CDR3 region is CASSPLAGGSYNEQFF. The CDR3 DNA reads as TGTGCCAGCAGCCCACTAGCGGGGGGCTCCTACAATGAGCAGTTCTTC.

In its sample, this clone was seen a few times. The V gene is TRBV19, the J gene TRBJ1-5; tentatively, D is TRBD1 (6 bases). CDR3 length equals 16 residues. Germline V lookup: CDR1 LNHDA, CDR2 SQIVND (reference sequence). Between the trimmed V and J ends, which lost 3 bases and 2 bases, there was a span of 14 bases. CDR3 DNA: TGTGCCAGTAGTATTCAAGGCGGGGGCGGCAATCAGCCCCAGCATTTT. Its translation is CASSIQGGGGNQPQHF.

The rearrangement links TRBV5-1 to TRBJ2-3, with D tentatively TRBD1 or TRBD2 (6 bases each). Per germline, CDR1 SGHRS and CDR2 YFSETQ. The CDR3 is 15 amino acids. Trimming left V 2 bases short and J 6 bases short, with 16 bases between. The chain's CDR3 is CASSLEGGRGDTQYF. CDR3 DNA sequence: TGCGCCAGCAGCTTAGAGGGGGGTCGTGGGGATACGCAGTATTTT.

The V gene is TRBV30, the J gene TRBJ2-7, with D perhaps TRBD2 (5 bases). V was shortened by 3 bases and J by 3 bases, with 9 bases between the two germline ends. The CDR3 length is 12 residues. CDR1 is GTSNPN, CDR2 SVGIG, per germline (reference sequence). CDR3 loop: CAWSPGIYEQYF. The CDR3 DNA sequence: TGTGCCTGGAGCCCCGGGATCTACGAGCAGTACTTC.

V is TRBV7-9 and J is TRBJ2-5; no definite D call. This CDR3 spans 15 amino acids. The germline V gene has CDR1 SEHNR and CDR2 FQNEAQ (reference sequence). Between the trimmed V and J ends, which lost 5 bases and 5 bases, there was a span of 18 bases. The CDR3 is CASSPTLSGPETQYF. The CDR3 bases are TGTGCCAGCAGCCCAACCCTATCGGGTCCCGAGACCCAGTACTTC.

The rearrangement uses TRBV5-5 and TRBJ2-3; TRBD2 aligns across 12 bases. The CDR3 loop spans 16 amino acids. Losses at the gene ends were 4 bases for V and 2 bases for J; bases not matched to a gene: 5. Germline CDR1 is SGHKS and CDR2 is YYEKEE (reference sequence). The CDR3 loop reads CASSPRLAGATDTQYF. CDR3 in DNA: TGTGCCAGCAGCCCCAGACTAGCGGGGGCCACAGATACGCAGTATTTT.

V is TRBV7-8 and J is TRBJ2-1; D might be TRBD1 (5 bases). Germline assignment: CDR1 SGHVS and CDR2 FQNEAQ. Trimming stripped 1 base from V and 0 bases from J, with 19 bases between. This CDR3 is 19 amino acids long. CDR3 sequence: CASSLGGSTRAPSYNEQFF. DNA of the CDR3: TGTGCCAGCAGCTTAGGGGGTTCGACCAGGGCCCCCTCCTACAATGAGCAGTTCTTC.

CDR3 sequence: CASLDRAYGNTIYF. CDR3 nucleotides: TGTGCCAGCCTTGACAGGGCTTATGGAAACACCATATATTTT. The gene calls are TRBV6-5 and TRBJ1-3; 7 nucleotides line up with TRBD1. This CDR3 contains 14 residues. Looked up from germline, CDR1 is MNHEY and CDR2 is SVGAGI. The ends lost 8 bases at V and 3 bases at J; junction bases unmatched: 7.

The chain links TRBV7-9 to TRBJ1-1; D remains ambiguous. The V and J ends lost 5 bases and 3 bases respectively, with 7 bases between them. The CDR3 consists of 12 residues. Germline loops: CDR1 SEHNR, CDR2 FQNEAQ (reference sequence). The DNA for the CDR3 is TGTGCCAGCAGCCCACAGCACACTGAAGCTTTCTTT. Its translation is CASSPQHTEAFF.

V is TRBV2 and J is TRBJ1-5; 10 nucleotides align to TRBD1. The CDR3 is 15 amino acids. With V trimmed by 7 bases and J by 3 bases, 6 bases remained unmatched. Germline V CDR1 and CDR2: SNHLY, FYNNEI. CDR3 amino acids: CASMRTGGFNQPQHF. The CDR3 bases are TGTGCCAGCATGAGGACAGGGGGATTCAATCAGCCCCAGCATTTT.

The V and J genes are TRBV30 and TRBJ2-7; D perhaps matches TRBD1 (5 bases). Trimming cost V 2 bases and J 3 bases, with 20 bases left between them. Germline CDR1 is GTSNPN and CDR2 is SVGIG (reference sequence). The CDR3 spans 16 residues. CDR3 residues: CAWSKGRGRVVYEQYF. The CDR3, as DNA: TGTGCCTGGAGTAAGGGGCGCGGCAGGGTGGTCTACGAGCAGTACTTC.

This clone was seen just once. The V call is TRBV10-1, the J call TRBJ2-2; possibly TRBD1 for D (6 bases). The germline V and J ends were trimmed by 6 bases and 7 bases, with 12 bases remaining between them. The CDR3 loop spans 13 amino acids. Germline loops: CDR1 WNHNN, CDR2 SYGVQD (reference sequence). In DNA, the CDR3 is TGCGCCAGCAGACCACAGGGCGGCGGGGAGCTGTTTTTT. Encoded protein: CASRPQGGGELFF.

The V gene is TRBV4-1, the J gene TRBJ2-7; D is perhaps TRBD1 (6 bases). CDR3 length equals 13 residues. Trimming took off 1 base at V and 5 bases at J, with 9 bases between the two ends. From germline, CDR1 is MGHRA and CDR2 YSYEKL. The CDR3 DNA follows: TGCGCCAGCAGCCAAGTCCAGGGGCACGAGCAGTACTTC. Residues: CASSQVQGHEQYF.

This clone was recorded once. V and J are TRBV10-1 and TRBJ2-3; D is ambiguous. Germline lookup yields CDR1 WNHNN and CDR2 SYGVQD (reference sequence). With 2 bases removed from V and 1 base from J, the gap between germline ends came to 1 base. This CDR3 is built from 12 residues. The CDR3 loop is CASSEGTDTQYF. The DNA of the CDR3 is TGCGCCAGCAGTGAGGGCACAGATACGCAGTATTTT.

This clone was counted between two and nine times. The chain couples TRBV5-1 to TRBJ2-2, with 7 bases aligning to TRBD2. The J segment lost 1 base and the V segment lost 0 bases, leaving 6 bases of the junction unmatched. The germline V gene encodes CDR1 SGHRS and CDR2 YFSETQ. The CDR3 covers 17 residues. The CDR3 DNA is TGCGCCAGCAGCTTGGCCCAGGGCGGGGGGAACACCGGGGAGCTGTTTTTT. This codes for CASSLAQGGGNTGELFF.

This clone rates as medium-sized. V gene TRBV19 combines with J gene TRBJ1-2, with a weak D call TRBD1 (5 bases). This CDR3 has 14 amino acids. Per the germline V gene, CDR1 is LNHDA and CDR2 is SQIVND (reference sequence). V dropped 6 bases and J dropped 8 bases, with 19 bases sitting between them. The CDR3 sequence is CASSQPGPPMGYTF. Here the CDR3 DNA reads TGTGCCAGTAGCCAACCGGGACCTCCTATGGGCTACACCTTC.

The J gene is TRBJ2-1, the V gene TRBV7-2; 8 nucleotides match TRBD2. With 3 bases clipped from V and 7 bases from J, the junction kept 11 bases outside the gene matches. The germline V gene has CDR1 SGHTA and CDR2 FQGNSA. This CDR3 is built from 16 residues. The CDR3 DNA sequence: TGTGCCAGCAGCTTTCAAGCCGGGACTAGGGGGAATGAGCAGTTCTTC. The encoded protein is CASSFQAGTRGNEQFF. Supplemented by reference TRBV7-2 and TRBJ2-1, the full variable domain reads GAGVSQSPSNKVTEKGKDVELRCDPISGHTALYWYRQSLGQGLEFLIYFQGNSAPDKSGLPSDRFSAERTGGSVSTLTIQRTQQEDSAVYLCASSFQAGTRGNEQFFGPGTRLTVL.

The table lists this clone with a few counts. The genes are TRBV19 and TRBJ2-5, with 7 positions matching TRBD1. There are 16 residues in the CDR3. CDR1 and CDR2 (germline): LNHDA, SQIVND (reference sequence). V dropped 4 bases and J dropped 2; count of bases not matched to a gene: 10. DNA of the CDR3: TGTGCCAGTAGTACAAGACAGGGTGGTTGGCAAGAGACCCAGTACTTC. Its translation is CASSTRQGGWQETQYF.